The entry below describes one T cell receptor (beta chain). The antigen is not known. This specimen comes from a study of T cell repertoires in cytomegalovirus infection. Study-level background: Recently described HLA-C-restricted plus well-studied HLA-B-restricted CMV epitopes were used. Indications came from public TCR beta signatures; they pointed to CMV infection and to a matching HLA type.

The CDR3 has 14 amino acids. V was pared by 1 base and J by 6 bases, with 10 bases between. The germline V gene has CDR1 LNHDA and CDR2 SQIVND (reference sequence). Study conclusions and caveats: In two of eight donors, the top clonotype was HLA-C-restricted CMV-specific.

TCRdb re-called the reads with MiXCR, one entry per CDR3 protein. There are about 920,000 distinct CDR3 sequences in the sample; roughly 31% occur only once, and roughly an eighth lies in the top ten. This TCR came from a human donor in good health (CMV status not recorded). Some clones in this sample may be carry-over from other donors' samples. This specimen was cultured CD8+ T cells from PBMCs, taken from culture after CMV antigen stimulation. The chain uses TRBV19 and TRBJ2-1; D not certain. The CDR3, as DNA: TGTGCCAGTAGTATAGGGACGTCTACCAATGAGCAGTTCTTC. Its protein is CASSIGTSTNEQFF.